The entry that follows covers one T cell receptor beta chain sequence. Data came from immunoSEQ multiplex PCR; TCRdb stores just in-frame clones and leaves some out. The table has around 25,000 clones, over 80% seen once; the top ten hold approximately 1.8%. This CDR3 contains 17 residues. Germline V CDR1 and CDR2: KGHSH, LQKENI. After removal of 0 bases from V and 0 bases from J, the junction contained 0 bases not matched to a gene. The sample comes from a study of PD-1 blockade in classical Hodgkin lymphoma. Patients all relapsed after autologous stem cell transplantation, and there was variation in brentuximab vedotin exposure. Starting with thawed PBMCs, CD4+ T cells were purified by magnetic negative selection.

The sample was CD4+ T cells from blood, taken at baseline. This TCR derives from a human donor with classical Hodgkin lymphoma. This chain uses TRBV18 with TRBJ2-3; 13 positions agree with TRBD2. CDR3 sequence reads: CASSPPGLAGSTDTQYF. The CDR3, as DNA: TGTGCCAGCTCACCACCGGGACTAGCGGGGAGCACAGATACGCAGTATTTT.